The present entry profiles one TCR beta chain with its context. Its matching antigen is unknown. All patients were treatment-naive before thyroid surgery. This record belongs to a study of metastatic and nonmetastatic thyroid tumors. The wider study: Repertoires of blood and of tissue (tumor or nodule) from malignant and benign thyroid patients were compared.

Original processing notes: A papillary thyroid cancer distant-metastasis classifier was built from CDR3 differences across clinicopathological groups. TCRdb re-analyzed the PCR reads using MiXCR. TCRdb's processing, not the study's, gives the V and J calls here. The sample holds 60,000 or so clones; just over 4% are singletons and the top ten take about a fifth. General study points: Versus benign nodules, malignant thyroid tumors reportedly had significantly higher TCR beta diversity, in blood and tumor.

The sample comprised blood. The TCR originated in a female donor with papillary thyroid cancer or a benign thyroid nodule (not recorded which). Some clones in this sample may be carry-over from other donors' samples.

CDR3 nucleotide sequence: TGTGCCAGCAGTCCGGGGAGTCCTGGGGCCAACGTCCTGACTTTC. Amino acid sequence: CASSPGSPGANVLTF. This rearrangement joins TRBV28 to TRBJ2-6; D perhaps matches TRBD2 (5 bases). This CDR3 spans 15 amino acids. Germline V gene sequence: CDR1 MDHEN, CDR2 SYDVKM. The V and J ends lost 5 bases and 2 bases respectively, with 10 bases between them.